Listed below are T cell receptor beta chains from one sample, sequenced in a study of shared clonotypes between healthy human individuals. The method was immunoSEQ multiplex PCR; TCRdb's version includes in-frame clones alone and lacks a portion of them. The table has approximately 320,000 clones, roughly 87% seen once; the top ten hold roughly 17%. Source material: memory CD8+ T cells sorted from blood. The receptor source for this set is a man younger than 35 in good health. CDR3s leave out the opening cysteine and the closing phenylalanine or tryptophan. Each record gives: V gene, J gene, CDR3 protein.

TRBV6-5	TRBJ2-5	ASSMTGTQETQY
TRBV27	TRBJ2-2	ASSSGTRNTGELF
TRBV4-3	TRBJ1-1	ASSQVFRTGGTEAF
TRBV7-8	TRBJ1-4	ASSLGQHNEKLF
TRBV5-6	TRBJ1-2	ASSFGEGQGFGYT
TRBV5-6	TRBJ1-2	ASSLGDTGEAYGYT
TRBV9	TRBJ1-1	ASSAGVLRNTEAF
TRBV19	TRBJ1-3	ASSDREADGNTIY
TRBV14	TRBJ2-7	ASSQDSYYEQY
TRBV5-6	TRBJ2-4	ASNGAKNIQY
TRBV5-4	TRBJ2-2	ASSLYSGELF
TRBV30	TRBJ2-1	AWSVPDYYNEQF
TRBV27	TRBJ2-1	ASSPGLGLSYNEQF
TRBV7-2	TRBJ2-7	ASSHHEGYEQY
TRBV6-1	TRBJ2-7	ASTGIYEQY
TRBV25-1	TRBJ2-7	ASSSQGGRSYEQY